This T cell receptor beta chain was sequenced during a study of T cell repertoires in ileal Crohn's disease. Study-wide context: Biopsies of the neoterminal ileum at postoperative colonoscopy form M6 samples. General study results and limits: Clonality above 26.8% at surgery always came with endoscopic recurrence. Compared with non-smokers, active smokers at surgery showed more clonal expansions.

Time point indicated: neoterminal ileum biopsy at postoperative endoscopy, about 6 months after surgery. This clone was counted a few times. The antigen remains undetermined. CDR3 size: 14 residues. Per the germline V gene, CDR1 is SEHNR and CDR2 is FQNEAQ (reference sequence). V was cut by 5 bases and J by 0 bases, with 10 bases left in between. Method: immunoSEQ multiplex PCR; TCRdb's copy keeps in-frame clones and lacks some. The sample has around 3,100 clones; about 86% are singletons. This TCR was sampled from an adult with Crohn's disease. The rearrangement links TRBV7-9 to TRBJ1-1; D is ambiguous. The specimen sequenced was ileal tissue. The CDR3 coding sequence is TGTGCCAGCAGCCGCGAGGGCCTGAACACTGAAGCTTTCTTT. Amino acid sequence: CASSREGLNTEAFF.